This TCR beta chain was retrieved from a study of blood T cell repertoires in COVID-19. Sequenced by immunoSEQ multiplex PCR; TCRdb stores in-frame clones only, minus some. The table records 350,000 or so clones, under 95% of them present only once. Sequencing input: PBMCs or T cells enriched from blood (not recorded which). This TCR was recovered from a woman aged 25 to 39 who had recovered from COVID-19.

The CDR3 nucleotides read TGCGCCAGCAGCTTGTCAGCGGGGGAGGCCTACGAGCAGTACTTC. This gives the protein CASSLSAGEAYEQYF. The chain is built from TRBV5-1 and TRBJ2-7; 8 nucleotides line up with TRBD2. Unmatched junction bases numbered 5, after V lost 1 base and J lost 2 bases. CDR3 size: 15 residues. Germline V CDR1 and CDR2: SGHRS, YFSETQ.